This T cell receptor beta chain was sequenced during a study of identical twins (dated by TCRdb to between 2015 and 2016). With respect to the entire study: To test whether fetal clonotypes persist, this study deep-sequenced TCR alpha and beta repertoires from monozygotic twins, from unrelated adults of various ages, and from cord blood. Replicate twin experiments were performed at different times using different library preparation protocols to rule out contamination.

The CDR1 and CDR2 encoded by the germline V gene are MDHEN and SYDVKM. V loses 3 bases of germline sequence and J loses 4 bases, and the interval between the two ends is 15 bases. The CDR3 spans 15 residues, from the cysteine through the phenylalanine. The retained sequence is limited to the CDR3, 45 bases, with the frame set at the first base. Results the study describes overall, beyond this receptor: Because the same donors could not be followed over many years, the conclusions relied on cross-sectional statistical analysis. Compared with coincidental sharing between unrelated individuals, out-of-frame TCR alpha sequences shared between twins had an excess of sequences with low generation probability. Out-of-frame TCR alpha sharing in monozygotic twins was systematically underestimated by recombination models, whereas sharing between unrelated individuals was in agreement with the recombination models. Zero-insertion analyses could be partly confounded by invariant T cells such as MAIT and iNKT, although diverse VJ usage argued against such confounding for most clonotypes. The excess sharing between twins in beta out-of-frame sequences was weaker because fewer shared sequences reduced the signal-to-noise ratio. Fewer insertions were carried by abundant cord blood beta clonotypes, a similar but weaker trend appeared in young adult naive repertoires, and no such trend appeared in memory repertoires.

Concerning this clonotype: The antigen this receptor binds is unknown. Nothing much larger sits one base from this clone, and base qualities are not available.

Only healthy Caucasian donors were included. Three pairs of female monozygotic twins, all aged roughly 18 to 29 years, were included in the twin cohort. Peripheral blood mononuclear cells were used as the source from which RNA for TCR libraries was isolated. Library creation used 5' RACE. The sample was run on an Illumina HiSeq 2000. A universal primer binding site was added through template switching, and the final cDNA carried a unique molecular identifier so that TCR cDNA molecules could be counted accurately. Specific primers in the conserved constant-segment region were used to synthesize first-strand cDNA for the TCR alpha and beta chains. To control for contamination, every cDNA library carried two barcodes: a SMART-Mk sample barcode plus Illumina barcodes. TruSeq adapter sequences, together with Illumina sample barcodes, were added in two successive PCR steps. TCR alpha and beta cDNA libraries were sequenced on the Illumina HiSeq platform with custom primers. As for the original processing: MiGEC was used to process raw reads and extract unique molecular identifiers, and MiXCR was used to find CDR3 positions. Recombination models were inferred per individual with the repgenHMM and IGoR tools using an EM algorithm. The tcR package in R was used for shared clonotype analysis, with sharing normalized by the product of cloneset sizes. To study raw recombination without the effects of thymic and clonal selection, out-of-frame nonproductive sequences were analyzed. The raw public data were reprocessed by TCRdb itself: fastp quality trimming at Q25, MiXCR clonotype calling, in-frame beta chains only. Each entry merges the rows of one CDR3 protein and shows their most common DNA and genes. TCRdb assigned the V and J calls; the authors' analysis was not used. The sample has around 960,000 distinct CDR3 sequences on record, more than 9% of them singletons. Jointly, the top ten make up around 1.5% of the sample.

These same data were also listed under a study on yellow fever vaccine responses in identical twins. As the second paper documents: The T cell response to vaccination in identical twins was reported by the authors to appear partly convergent and partly personalized. In identical twins, the study followed T cell clones that responded to the vaccine with precision.

The receptor comes from a woman between 18 and 29 years old in good health. Rearrangement joined TRBV28 to TRBJ2-5; the D gene could be either TRBD1 or TRBD2, each agreeing at 6 bases. Sequencing used PBMCs. The nucleotide sequence is TGTGCCAGCAGTTTTCCCCAGTCGGGGGCAGAGACCCAGTACTTC. Translated, it reads CASSFPQSGAETQYF.